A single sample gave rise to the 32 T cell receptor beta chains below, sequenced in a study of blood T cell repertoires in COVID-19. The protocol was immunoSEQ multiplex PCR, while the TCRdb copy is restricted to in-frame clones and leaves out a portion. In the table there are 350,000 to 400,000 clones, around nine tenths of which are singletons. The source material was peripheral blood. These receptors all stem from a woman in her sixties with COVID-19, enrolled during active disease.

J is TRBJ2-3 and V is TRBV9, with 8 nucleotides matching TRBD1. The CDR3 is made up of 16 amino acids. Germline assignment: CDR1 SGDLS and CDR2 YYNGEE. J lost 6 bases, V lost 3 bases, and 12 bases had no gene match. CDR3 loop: CASSAALPTGDDTQYF. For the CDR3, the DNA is TGTGCCAGCAGCGCCGCCCTCCCGACAGGGGATGATACGCAGTATTTT.

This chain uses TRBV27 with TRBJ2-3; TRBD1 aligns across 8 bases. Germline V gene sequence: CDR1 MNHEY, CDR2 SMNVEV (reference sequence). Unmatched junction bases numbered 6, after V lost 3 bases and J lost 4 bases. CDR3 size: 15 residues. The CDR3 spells CASSLGRGHADTQYF. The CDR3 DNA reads TGTGCCAGCAGTTTGGGCAGGGGGCACGCAGATACGCAGTATTTT.

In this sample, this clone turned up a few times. The CDR3, as DNA: TGTGCCAGCAGCCAAGGGACAGGGGGCGAGACTGAAGCTTTCTTT. It translates to CASSQGTGGETEAFF. The rearrangement uses TRBV4-2 and TRBJ1-1; 11 bases fit TRBD1. Unmatched junction bases numbered 3, after V lost 1 base and J lost 5 bases. Germline V gene sequence: CDR1 LGHNA, CDR2 YNFKEQ. This CDR3 has 15 residues.

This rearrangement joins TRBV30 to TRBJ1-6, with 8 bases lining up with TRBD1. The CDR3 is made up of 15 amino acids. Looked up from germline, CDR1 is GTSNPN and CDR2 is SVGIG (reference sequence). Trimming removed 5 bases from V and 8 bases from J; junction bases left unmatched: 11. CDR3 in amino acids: CAWGPGGISYSPLHF. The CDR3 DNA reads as TGTGCCTGGGGGCCAGGGGGCATCTCTTATTCACCCCTCCACTTT. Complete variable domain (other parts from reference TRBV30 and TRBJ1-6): SQTIHQWPATLVQPVGSPLSLECTVEGTSNPNLYWYRQAAGRGLQLLFYSVGIGQISSEVPQNLSASRPQDRQFILSSKKLLLSDSGFYLCAWGPGGISYSPLHFGNGTRLTVT.

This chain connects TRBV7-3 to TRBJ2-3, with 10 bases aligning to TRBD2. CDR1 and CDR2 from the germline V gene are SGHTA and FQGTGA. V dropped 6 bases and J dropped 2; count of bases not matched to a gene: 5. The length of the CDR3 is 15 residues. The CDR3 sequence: CASSLAGGYTDTQYF. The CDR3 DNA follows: TGTGCCAGCAGTTTAGCGGGGGGATACACAGATACGCAGTATTTT.

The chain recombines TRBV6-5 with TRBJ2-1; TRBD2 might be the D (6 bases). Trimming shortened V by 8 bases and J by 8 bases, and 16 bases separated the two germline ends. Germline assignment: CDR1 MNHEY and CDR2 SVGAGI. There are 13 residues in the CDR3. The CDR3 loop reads CASPALGGDEQFF. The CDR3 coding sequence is TGTGCCAGCCCCGCTTTGGGAGGCGATGAGCAGTTCTTC.

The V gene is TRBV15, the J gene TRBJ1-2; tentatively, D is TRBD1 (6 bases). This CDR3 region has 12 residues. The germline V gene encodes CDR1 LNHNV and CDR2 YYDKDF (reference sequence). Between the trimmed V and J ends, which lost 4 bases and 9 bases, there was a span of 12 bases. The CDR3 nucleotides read TGTGCCACCAGCAAGGTCAGGGACAGCTACACCTTC. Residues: CATSKVRDSYTF.

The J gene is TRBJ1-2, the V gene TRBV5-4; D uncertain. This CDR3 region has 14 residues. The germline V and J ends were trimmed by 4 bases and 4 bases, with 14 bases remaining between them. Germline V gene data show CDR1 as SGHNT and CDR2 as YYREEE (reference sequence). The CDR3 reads CASSPTGFPYGYTF. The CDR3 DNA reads TGTGCCAGCAGCCCGACCGGGTTCCCCTATGGCTACACCTTC.

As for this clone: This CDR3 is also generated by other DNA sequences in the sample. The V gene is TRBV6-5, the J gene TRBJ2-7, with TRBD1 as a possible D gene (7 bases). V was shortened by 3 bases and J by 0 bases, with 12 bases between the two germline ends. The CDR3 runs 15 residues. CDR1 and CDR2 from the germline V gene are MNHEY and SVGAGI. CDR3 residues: CASSYQGGLSYEQYF. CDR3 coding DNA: TGTGCCAGCAGTTATCAGGGGGGCCTCTCCTACGAGCAGTACTTC.

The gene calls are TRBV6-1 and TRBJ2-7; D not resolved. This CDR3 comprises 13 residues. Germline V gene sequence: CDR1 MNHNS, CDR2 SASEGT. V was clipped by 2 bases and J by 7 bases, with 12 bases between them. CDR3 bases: TGTGCCAGCAGTGAACGGGTTCAGTGGGAGCAGTACTTC. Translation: CASSERVQWEQYF.

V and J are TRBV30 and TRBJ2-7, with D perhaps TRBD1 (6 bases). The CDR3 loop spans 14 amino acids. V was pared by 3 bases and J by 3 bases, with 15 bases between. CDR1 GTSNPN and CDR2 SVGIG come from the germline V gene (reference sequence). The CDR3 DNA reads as TGTGCCTGGAGCGGAGACAGGATAAGCTACGAGCAGTACTTC. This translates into CAWSGDRISYEQYF.

CDR3: CASSLGSVRATDTQYF. The CDR3, as DNA: TGCGCCAGCAGCTTGGGTTCGGTACGCGCCACAGATACGCAGTATTTT. The genes are TRBV5-1 and TRBJ2-3; D is ambiguous. V was clipped by 0 bases and J by 2 bases, with 13 bases between them. The germline V gene encodes CDR1 SGHRS and CDR2 YFSETQ. The CDR3 is 16 residues long. The complete variable domain, with remaining parts taken from reference TRBV5-1 and TRBJ2-3, reads KAGVTQTPRYLIKTRGQQVTLSCSPISGHRSVSWYQQTPGQGLQFLFEYFSETQRNKGNFPGRFSGRQFSNSRSEMNVSTLELGDSALYLCASSLGSVRATDTQYFGPGTRLTVL.

CDR3 DNA sequence: TGCAGTGCTTTGCTGCAGGGGATGTCTTTCTTT. Protein sequence: CSALLQGMSFF. The V call is TRBV20-1, the J call TRBJ1-1, with a weak D call TRBD1 (6 bases). V was pared by 5 bases and J by 12 bases, with 16 bases between. The CDR3 runs to 11 residues. CDR1 and CDR2 (germline): DFQATT, SNEGSKA (reference sequence).

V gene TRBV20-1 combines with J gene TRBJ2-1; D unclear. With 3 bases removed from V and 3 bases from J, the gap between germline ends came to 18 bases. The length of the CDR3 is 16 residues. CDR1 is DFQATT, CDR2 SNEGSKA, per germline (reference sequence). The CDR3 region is CSASDQTGGDYNEQFF. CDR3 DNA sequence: TGCAGTGCTAGTGACCAGACTGGCGGAGACTACAATGAGCAGTTCTTC.

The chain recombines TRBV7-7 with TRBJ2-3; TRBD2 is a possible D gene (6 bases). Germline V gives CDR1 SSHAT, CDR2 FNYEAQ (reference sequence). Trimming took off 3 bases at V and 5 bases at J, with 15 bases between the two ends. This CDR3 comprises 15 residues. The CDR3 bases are TGTGCCAGCAGCTTCACTAGCTTGAGGGGAGATACGCAGTATTTT. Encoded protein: CASSFTSLRGDTQYF. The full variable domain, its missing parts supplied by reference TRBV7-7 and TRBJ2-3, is GAGVSQSPRYKVTKRGQDVTLRCDPISSHATLYWYQQALGQGPEFLTYFNYEAQPDKSGLPSDRFSAERPEGSISTLTIQRTEQRDSAMYRCASSFTSLRGDTQYFGPGTRLTVL.

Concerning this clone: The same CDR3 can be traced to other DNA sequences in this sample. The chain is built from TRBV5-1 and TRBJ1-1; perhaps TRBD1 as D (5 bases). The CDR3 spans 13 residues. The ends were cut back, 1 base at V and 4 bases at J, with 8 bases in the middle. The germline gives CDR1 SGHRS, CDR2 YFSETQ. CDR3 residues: CASSLQGSTEAFF. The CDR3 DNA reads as TGCGCCAGCAGCTTGCAGGGAAGCACTGAAGCTTTCTTT.

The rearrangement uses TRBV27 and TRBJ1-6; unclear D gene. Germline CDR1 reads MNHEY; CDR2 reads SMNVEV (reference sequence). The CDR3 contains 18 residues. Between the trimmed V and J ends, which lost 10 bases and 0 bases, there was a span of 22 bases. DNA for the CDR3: TGTGCCAACCCCACGGGGAGGGAAATAAGCTCCTATAATTCACCCCTCCACTTT. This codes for CANPTGREISSYNSPLHF.

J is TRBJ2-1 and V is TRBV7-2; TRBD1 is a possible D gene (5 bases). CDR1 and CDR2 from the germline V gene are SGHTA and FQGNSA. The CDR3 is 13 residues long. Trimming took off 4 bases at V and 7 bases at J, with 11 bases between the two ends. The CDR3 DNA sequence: TGTGCCAGCAGCTGGGGCCTTCCGAATGAGCAGTTCTTC. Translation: CASSWGLPNEQFF.

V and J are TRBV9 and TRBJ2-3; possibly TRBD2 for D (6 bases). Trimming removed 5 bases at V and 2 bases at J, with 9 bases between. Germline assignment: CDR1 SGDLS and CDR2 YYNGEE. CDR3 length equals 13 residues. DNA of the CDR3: TGTGCCAGCAGGGGCGGGGACACAGATACGCAGTATTTT. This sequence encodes CASRGGDTDTQYF.

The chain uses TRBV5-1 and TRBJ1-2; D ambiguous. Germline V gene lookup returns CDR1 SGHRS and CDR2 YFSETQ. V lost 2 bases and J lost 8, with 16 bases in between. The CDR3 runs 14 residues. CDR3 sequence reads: CASSFRGSVGGYTF. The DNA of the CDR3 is TGCGCCAGCAGCTTTCGAGGGTCGGTAGGAGGCTACACCTTC.

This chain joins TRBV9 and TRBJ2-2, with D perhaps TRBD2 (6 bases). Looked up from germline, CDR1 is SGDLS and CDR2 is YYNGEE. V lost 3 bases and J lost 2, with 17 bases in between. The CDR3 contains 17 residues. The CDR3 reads CASSAPWGLENTGELFF. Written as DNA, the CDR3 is TGTGCCAGCAGCGCCCCCTGGGGACTCGAAAACACCGGGGAGCTGTTTTTT.

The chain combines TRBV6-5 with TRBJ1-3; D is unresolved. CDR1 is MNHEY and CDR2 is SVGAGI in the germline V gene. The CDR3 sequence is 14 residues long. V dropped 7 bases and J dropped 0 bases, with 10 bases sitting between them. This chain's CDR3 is CASNSLGSGNTIYF. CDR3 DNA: TGTGCCAGCAACTCTCTAGGCTCTGGAAACACCATATATTTT.

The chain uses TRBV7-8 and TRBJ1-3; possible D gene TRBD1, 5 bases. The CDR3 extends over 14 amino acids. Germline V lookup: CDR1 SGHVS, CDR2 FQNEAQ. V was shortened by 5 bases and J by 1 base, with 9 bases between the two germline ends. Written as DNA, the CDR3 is TGTGCCAGCAGCCAGGCAGGGTCTGGAAACACCATATATTTT. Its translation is CASSQAGSGNTIYF.

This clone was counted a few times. The CDR3, as DNA: TGTGCCACCCAAACTACAGGGGGTTATGGCTACACCTTC. It encodes CATQTTGGYGYTF. The chain links TRBV19 to TRBJ1-2; 8 nucleotides agree with TRBD1. The CDR3 sequence is 13 residues long. CDR1 LNHDA and CDR2 SQIVND come from the germline V gene (reference sequence). V shed 10 bases, J shed 5 bases, and the junction held 9 bases outside the gene matches. Together with reference TRBV19 and TRBJ1-2, the CDR3 gives the full variable domain: DGGITQSPKYLFRKEGQNVTLSCEQNLNHDAMYWYRQDPGQGLRLIYYSQIVNDFQKGDIAEGYSVSREKKESFPLTVTSAQKNPTAFYLCATQTTGGYGYTFGSGTRLTVV.

DNA for the CDR3: TGTGCCAGCAGTTACCCGAGGGAAAGGGTCTACGAGCAGTACTTC. Translated: CASSYPRERVYEQYF. V usage is TRBV6-2 or TRBV6-3 and J usage is TRBJ2-7; TRBD2 might be the D (5 bases). V lost 2 bases, J lost 3 bases, and 14 bases lay in between. The CDR3 consists of 15 residues. Germline V lookup: CDR1 MNHEY, CDR2 SVGEGT.

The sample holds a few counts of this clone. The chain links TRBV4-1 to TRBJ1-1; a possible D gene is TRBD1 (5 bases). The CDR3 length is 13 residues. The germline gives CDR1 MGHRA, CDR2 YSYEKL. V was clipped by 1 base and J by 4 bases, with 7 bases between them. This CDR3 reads CASSQVGVTEAFF. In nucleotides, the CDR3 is TGCGCCAGCAGCCAAGTAGGGGTCACTGAAGCTTTCTTT.

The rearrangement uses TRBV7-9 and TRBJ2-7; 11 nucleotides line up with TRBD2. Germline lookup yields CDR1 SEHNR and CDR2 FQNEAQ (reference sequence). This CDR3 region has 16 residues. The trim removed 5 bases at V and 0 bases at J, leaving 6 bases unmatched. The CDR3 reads CASSDTSGGLSYEQYF. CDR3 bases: TGTGCCAGCAGCGACACTAGCGGGGGCCTCTCCTACGAGCAGTACTTC.

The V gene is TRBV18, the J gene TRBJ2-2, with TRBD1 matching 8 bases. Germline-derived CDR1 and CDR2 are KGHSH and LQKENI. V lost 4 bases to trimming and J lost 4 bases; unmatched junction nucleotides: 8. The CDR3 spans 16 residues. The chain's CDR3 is CASSRTGYGSTGELFF. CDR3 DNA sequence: TGTGCCAGCTCACGGACAGGGTACGGGAGCACCGGGGAGCTGTTTTTT.

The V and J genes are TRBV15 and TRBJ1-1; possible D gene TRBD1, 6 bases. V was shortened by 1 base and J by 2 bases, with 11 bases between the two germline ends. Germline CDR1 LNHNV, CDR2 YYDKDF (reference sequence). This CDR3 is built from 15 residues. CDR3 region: CATSRGGGANTEAFF. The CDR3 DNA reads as TGTGCCACCAGCAGAGGGGGGGGCGCAAACACTGAAGCTTTCTTT.

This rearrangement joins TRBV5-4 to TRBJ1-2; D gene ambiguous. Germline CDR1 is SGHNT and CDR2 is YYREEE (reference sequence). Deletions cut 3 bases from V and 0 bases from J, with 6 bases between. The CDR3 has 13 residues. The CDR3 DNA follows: TGTGCCAGCAGCTCAGAGGCTAACTATGGCTACACCTTC. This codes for CASSSEANYGYTF.

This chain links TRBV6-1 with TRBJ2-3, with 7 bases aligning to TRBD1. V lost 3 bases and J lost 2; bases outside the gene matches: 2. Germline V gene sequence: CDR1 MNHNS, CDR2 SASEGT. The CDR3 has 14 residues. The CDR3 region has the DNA TGTGCCAGCAGTGACAGGGGGATCACAGATACGCAGTATTTT. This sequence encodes CASSDRGITDTQYF.

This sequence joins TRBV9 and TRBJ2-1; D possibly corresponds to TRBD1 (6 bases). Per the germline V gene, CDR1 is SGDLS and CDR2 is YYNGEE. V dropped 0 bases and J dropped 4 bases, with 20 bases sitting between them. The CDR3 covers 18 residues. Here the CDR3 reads CASSVVIGAGVSYNEQFF. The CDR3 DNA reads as TGTGCCAGCAGCGTAGTCATAGGGGCAGGGGTTAGTTACAATGAGCAGTTCTTC.